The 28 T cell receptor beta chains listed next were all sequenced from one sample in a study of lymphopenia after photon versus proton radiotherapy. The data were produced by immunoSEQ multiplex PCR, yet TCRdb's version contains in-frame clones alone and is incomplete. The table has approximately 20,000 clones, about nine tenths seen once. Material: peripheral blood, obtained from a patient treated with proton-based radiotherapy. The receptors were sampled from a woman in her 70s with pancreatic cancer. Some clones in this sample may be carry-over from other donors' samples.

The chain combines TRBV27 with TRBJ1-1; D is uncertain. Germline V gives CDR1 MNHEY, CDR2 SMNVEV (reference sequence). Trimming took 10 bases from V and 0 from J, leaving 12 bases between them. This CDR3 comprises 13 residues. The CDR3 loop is CATGVKMNTEAFF. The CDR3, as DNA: TGTGCCACCGGGGTAAAAATGAACACTGAAGCTTTCTTT.

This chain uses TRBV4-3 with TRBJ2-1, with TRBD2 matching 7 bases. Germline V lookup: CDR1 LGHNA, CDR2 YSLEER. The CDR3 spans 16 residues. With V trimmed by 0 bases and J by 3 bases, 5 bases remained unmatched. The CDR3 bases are TGCGCCAGCAGCCAAGATATCCGCGGGAGCTACAATGAGCAGTTCTTC. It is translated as CASSQDIRGSYNEQFF.

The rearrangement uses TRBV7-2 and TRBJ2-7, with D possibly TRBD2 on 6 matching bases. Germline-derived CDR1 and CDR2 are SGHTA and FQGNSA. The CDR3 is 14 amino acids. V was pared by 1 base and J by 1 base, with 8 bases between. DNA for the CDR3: TGTGCCAGCAGCTTAGGGCGGGGTTCCTACGAGCAGTACTTC. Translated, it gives CASSLGRGSYEQYF. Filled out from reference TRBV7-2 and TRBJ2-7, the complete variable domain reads GAGVSQSPSNKVTEKGKDVELRCDPISGHTALYWYRQSLGQGLEFLIYFQGNSAPDKSGLPSDRFSAERTGGSVSTLTIQRTQQEDSAVYLCASSLGRGSYEQYFGPGTRLTVT.

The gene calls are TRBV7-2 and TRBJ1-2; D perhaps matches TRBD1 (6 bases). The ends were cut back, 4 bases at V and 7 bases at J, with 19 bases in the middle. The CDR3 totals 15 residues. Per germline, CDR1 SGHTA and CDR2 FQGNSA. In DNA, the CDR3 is TGTGCCAGCAGCTCACAAAGCCTACAGGGCGCTGGCTACACCTTC. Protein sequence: CASSSQSLQGAGYTF. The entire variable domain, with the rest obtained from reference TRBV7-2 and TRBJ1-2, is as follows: GAGVSQSPSNKVTEKGKDVELRCDPISGHTALYWYRQSLGQGLEFLIYFQGNSAPDKSGLPSDRFSAERTGGSVSTLTIQRTQQEDSAVYLCASSSQSLQGAGYTFGSGTRLTVV.

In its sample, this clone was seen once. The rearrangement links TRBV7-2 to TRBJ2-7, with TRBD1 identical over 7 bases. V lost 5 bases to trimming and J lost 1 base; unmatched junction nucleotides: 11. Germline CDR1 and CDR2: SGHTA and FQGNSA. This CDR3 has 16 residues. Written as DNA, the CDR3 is TGTGCCAGCAGCCCCAGGAGGACAGGCTTTTCCTACGAGCAGTACTTC. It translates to CASSPRRTGFSYEQYF. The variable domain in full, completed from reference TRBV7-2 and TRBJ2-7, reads GAGVSQSPSNKVTEKGKDVELRCDPISGHTALYWYRQSLGQGLEFLIYFQGNSAPDKSGLPSDRFSAERTGGSVSTLTIQRTQQEDSAVYLCASSPRRTGFSYEQYFGPGTRLTVT.

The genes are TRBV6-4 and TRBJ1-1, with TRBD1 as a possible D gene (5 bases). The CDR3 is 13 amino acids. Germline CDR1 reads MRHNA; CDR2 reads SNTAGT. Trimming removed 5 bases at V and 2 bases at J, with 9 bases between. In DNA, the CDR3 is TGTGCCAGCAGTCGGGACGGCAACACTGAAGCTTTCTTT. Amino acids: CASSRDGNTEAFF.

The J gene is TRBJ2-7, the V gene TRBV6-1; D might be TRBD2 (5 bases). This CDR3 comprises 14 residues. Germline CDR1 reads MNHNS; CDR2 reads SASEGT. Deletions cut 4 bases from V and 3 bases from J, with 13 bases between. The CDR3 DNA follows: TGTGCCAGCAGTGCGGGATTGGGAAGCTACGAGCAGTACTTC. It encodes CASSAGLGSYEQYF.

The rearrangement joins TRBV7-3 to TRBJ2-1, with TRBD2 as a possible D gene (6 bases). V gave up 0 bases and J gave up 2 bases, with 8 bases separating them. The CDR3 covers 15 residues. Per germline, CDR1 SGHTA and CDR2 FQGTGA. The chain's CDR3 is CASSLTGLAYNEQFF. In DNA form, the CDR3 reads TGTGCCAGCAGCTTAACGGGACTGGCCTACAATGAGCAGTTCTTC.

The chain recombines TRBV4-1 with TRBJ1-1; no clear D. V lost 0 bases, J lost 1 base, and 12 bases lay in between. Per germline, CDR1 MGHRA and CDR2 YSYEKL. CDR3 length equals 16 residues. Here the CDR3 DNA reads TGCGCCAGCAGCCAAGATCGCGGAGCTAGGAACACTGAAGCTTTCTTT. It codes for CASSQDRGARNTEAFF.

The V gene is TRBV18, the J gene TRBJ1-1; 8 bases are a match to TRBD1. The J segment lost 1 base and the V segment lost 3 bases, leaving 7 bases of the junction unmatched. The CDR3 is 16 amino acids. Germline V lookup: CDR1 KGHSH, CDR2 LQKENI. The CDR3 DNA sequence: TGTGCCAGCTCACCTCCACGGACAGGGCCGAACACTGAAGCTTTCTTT. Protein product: CASSPPRTGPNTEAFF.

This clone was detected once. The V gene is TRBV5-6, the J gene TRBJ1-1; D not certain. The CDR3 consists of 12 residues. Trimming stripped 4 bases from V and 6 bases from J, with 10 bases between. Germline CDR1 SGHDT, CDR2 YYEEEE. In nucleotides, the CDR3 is TGTGCCAGCAGCGCTGAGGGCGCTGAAGCTTTCTTT. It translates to CASSAEGAEAFF.

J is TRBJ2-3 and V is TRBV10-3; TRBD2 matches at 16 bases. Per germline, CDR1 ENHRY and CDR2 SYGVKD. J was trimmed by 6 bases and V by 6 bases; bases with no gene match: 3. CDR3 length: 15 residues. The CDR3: CAISQGLAGGDTQYF. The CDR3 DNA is TGTGCCATCAGCCAGGGACTAGCGGGAGGGGATACGCAGTATTTT.

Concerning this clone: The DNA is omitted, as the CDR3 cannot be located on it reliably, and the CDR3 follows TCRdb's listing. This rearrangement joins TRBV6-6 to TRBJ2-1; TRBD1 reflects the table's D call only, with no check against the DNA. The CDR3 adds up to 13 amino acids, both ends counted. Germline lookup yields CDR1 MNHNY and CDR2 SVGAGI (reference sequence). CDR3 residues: CASSSSIYNGQFF.

CDR3 nucleotide sequence: TGTGCCAGCATTCGGGATTGGTCCGGGGAGCTGTTTTTT. Translating it yields CASIRDWSGELFF. The chain employs TRBV28 and TRBJ2-2, with a possible D match to TRBD2 (5 bases). This CDR3 has 13 amino acids. Per the germline V gene, CDR1 is MDHEN and CDR2 is SYDVKM. V gave up 7 bases and J gave up 6 bases, with 12 bases separating them.

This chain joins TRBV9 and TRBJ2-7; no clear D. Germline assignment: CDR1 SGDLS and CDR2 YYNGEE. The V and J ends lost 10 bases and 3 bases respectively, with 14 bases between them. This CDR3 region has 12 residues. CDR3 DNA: TGTGCCTGGGAAGAAGGAAACTACGAGCAGTACTTC. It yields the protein CAWEEGNYEQYF.

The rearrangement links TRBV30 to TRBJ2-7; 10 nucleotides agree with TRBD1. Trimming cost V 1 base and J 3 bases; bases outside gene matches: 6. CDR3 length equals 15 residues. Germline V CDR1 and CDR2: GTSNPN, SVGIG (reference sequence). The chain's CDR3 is CAWSGDRGGSYEQYF. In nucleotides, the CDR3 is TGTGCCTGGAGTGGGGACAGGGGCGGTAGCTACGAGCAGTACTTC.

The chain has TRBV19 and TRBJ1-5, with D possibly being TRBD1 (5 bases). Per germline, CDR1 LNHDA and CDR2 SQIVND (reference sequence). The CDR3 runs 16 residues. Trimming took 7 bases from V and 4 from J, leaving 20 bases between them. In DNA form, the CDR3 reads TGTGCCAGTATGGGGCAGGGCCGCCTCCTGAATCAGCCCCAGCATTTT. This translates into CASMGQGRLLNQPQHF.

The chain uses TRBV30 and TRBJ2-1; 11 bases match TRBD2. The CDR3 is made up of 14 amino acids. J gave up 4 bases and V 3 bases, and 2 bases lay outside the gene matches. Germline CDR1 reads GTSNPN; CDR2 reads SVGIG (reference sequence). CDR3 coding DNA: TGTGCCTGGAGGGGACTAGCGGTTTACAATGAGCAGTTCTTC. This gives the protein CAWRGLAVYNEQFF.

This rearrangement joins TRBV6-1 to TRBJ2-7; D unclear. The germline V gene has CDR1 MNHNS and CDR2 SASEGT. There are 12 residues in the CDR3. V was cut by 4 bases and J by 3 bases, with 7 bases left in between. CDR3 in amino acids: CASSGLGYEQYF. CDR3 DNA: TGTGCCAGCAGTGGACTGGGCTACGAGCAGTACTTC.

This CDR3 is CATSRVLGGSSYEQYF. The CDR3 bases are TGTGCCACCAGCAGAGTGTTGGGCGGGAGCTCCTACGAGCAGTACTTC. The chain carries TRBV15 and TRBJ2-7, with 7 bases identical to TRBD2. The germline CDR1 and CDR2 sequences are LNHNV and YYDKDF (reference sequence). The CDR3 is 16 residues long. The V segment lost 1 base and the J segment 0 bases; nucleotides outside the gene matches: 6.

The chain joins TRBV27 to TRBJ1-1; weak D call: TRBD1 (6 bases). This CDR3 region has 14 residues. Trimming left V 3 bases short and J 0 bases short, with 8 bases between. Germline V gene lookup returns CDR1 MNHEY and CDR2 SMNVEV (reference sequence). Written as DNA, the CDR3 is TGTGCCAGCAGTTTCTGGGACATGAACACTGAAGCTTTCTTT. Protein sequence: CASSFWDMNTEAFF.

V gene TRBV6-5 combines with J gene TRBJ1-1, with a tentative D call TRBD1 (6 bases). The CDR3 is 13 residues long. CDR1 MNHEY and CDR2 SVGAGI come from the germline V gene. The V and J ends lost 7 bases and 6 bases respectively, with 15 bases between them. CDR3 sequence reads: CASTKGGSPEAFF. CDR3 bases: TGTGCCAGCACCAAGGGGGGTTCCCCTGAAGCTTTCTTT.

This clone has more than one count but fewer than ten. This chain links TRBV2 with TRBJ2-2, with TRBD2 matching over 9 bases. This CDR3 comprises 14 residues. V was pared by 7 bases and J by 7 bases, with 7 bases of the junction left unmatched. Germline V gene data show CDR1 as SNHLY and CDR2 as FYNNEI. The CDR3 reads CASTGAGGVGELFF. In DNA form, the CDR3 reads TGTGCCAGCACGGGAGCGGGAGGCGTCGGGGAGCTGTTTTTT.

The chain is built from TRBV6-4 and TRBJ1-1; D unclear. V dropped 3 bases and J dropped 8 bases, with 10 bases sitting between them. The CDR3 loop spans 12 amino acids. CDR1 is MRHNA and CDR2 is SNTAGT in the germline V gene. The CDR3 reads CASSDRTGEAFF. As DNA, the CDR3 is TGTGCCAGCAGTGATAGGACCGGAGAAGCTTTCTTT.

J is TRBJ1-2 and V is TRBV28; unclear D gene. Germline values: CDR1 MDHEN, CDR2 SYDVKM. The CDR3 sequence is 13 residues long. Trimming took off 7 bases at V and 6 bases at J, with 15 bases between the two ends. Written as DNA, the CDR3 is TGTGCCAGCAACCTTGAAGTTGGGCATGGCTACACCTTC. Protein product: CASNLEVGHGYTF.

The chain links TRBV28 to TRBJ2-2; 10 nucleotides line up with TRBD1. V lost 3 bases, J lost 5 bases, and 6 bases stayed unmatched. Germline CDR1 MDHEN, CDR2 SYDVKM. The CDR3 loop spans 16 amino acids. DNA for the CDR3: TGTGCCAGCAGTTTTGGGGACAGGGGCTTAACCGGGGAGCTGTTTTTT. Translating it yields CASSFGDRGLTGELFF.

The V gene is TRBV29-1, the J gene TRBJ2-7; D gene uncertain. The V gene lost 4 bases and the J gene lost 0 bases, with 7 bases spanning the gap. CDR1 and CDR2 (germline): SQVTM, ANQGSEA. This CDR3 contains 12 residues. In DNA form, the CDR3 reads TGCAGCGTTGTGGTCAGCTCCTACGAGCAGTACTTC. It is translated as CSVVVSSYEQYF.

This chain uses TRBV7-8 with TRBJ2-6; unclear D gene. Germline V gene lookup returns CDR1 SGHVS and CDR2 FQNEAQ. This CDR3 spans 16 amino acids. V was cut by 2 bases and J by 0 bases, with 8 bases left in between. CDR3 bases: TGTGCCAGCAGCTTACTTTTGAGCTCTGGGGCCAACGTCCTGACTTTC. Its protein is CASSLLLSSGANVLTF.